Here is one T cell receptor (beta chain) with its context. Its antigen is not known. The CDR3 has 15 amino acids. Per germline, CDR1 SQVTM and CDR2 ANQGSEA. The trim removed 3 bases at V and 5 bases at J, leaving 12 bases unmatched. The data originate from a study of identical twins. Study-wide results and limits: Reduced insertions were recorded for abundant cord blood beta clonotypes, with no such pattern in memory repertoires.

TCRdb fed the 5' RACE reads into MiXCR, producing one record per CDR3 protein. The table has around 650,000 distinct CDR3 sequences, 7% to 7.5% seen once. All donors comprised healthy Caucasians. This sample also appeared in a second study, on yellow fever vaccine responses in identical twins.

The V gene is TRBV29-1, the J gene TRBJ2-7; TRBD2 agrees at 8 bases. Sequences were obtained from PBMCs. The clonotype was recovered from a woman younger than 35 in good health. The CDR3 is CSVDGGGLEWDEQYF. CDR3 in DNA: TGCAGCGTTGACGGGGGGGGGCTAGAGTGGGACGAGCAGTACTTC.